The entry below describes one TCR beta chain. This sample is drawn from a study of T cell changes during pregnancy in multiple sclerosis. Germline trimming cut 6 bases from V and 2 bases from J; bases unmatched to any gene: 2. Germline V CDR1 and CDR2: SNHLY, FYNNEI. The CDR3 totals 15 residues. Assay used: immunoSEQ multiplex PCR; TCRdb lists only in-frame clones, some missing. In the table there are around 19,000 clones, 87% of which are singletons. Sequenced material: CD8+ T cells from peripheral blood mononuclear cells, taken in the third trimester of pregnancy. This TCR was recovered from a female donor in good health, enrolled as a control in a pregnancy study. The V and J genes are TRBV2 and TRBJ2-5; TRBD2 agrees at 14 bases. Here the CDR3 DNA reads TGTGCCAGCAGGGGGACTAGCGGGGGACAAGAGACCCAGTACTTC. This gives the protein CASRGTSGGQETQYF. The full variable domain, rest sourced from reference TRBV2 and TRBJ2-5, is EPEVTQTPSHQVTQMGQEVILRCVPISNHLYFYWYRQILGQKVEFLVSFYNNEISEKSEIFDDQFSVERPDGSNFTLKIRSTKLEDSAMYFCASRGTSGGQETQYFGPGTRLLVL.